This TCR beta chain was identified during a study of cytomegalovirus exposure and HLA in healthy donors. Study-level points and caveats: In vitro checks showed that a few CMV-associated chains really do target CMV antigens. Cytomegalovirus-associated TCR beta chains were listed, numbering under 200.

Generated by immunoSEQ multiplex PCR, the TCRdb table keeps only in-frame clones and is missing some. The sample holds nearly 80,000 clones; roughly 93% are singletons and the top ten take about 3.8%. Germline CDR1 is SGHRS and CDR2 is YFSETQ. This CDR3 has 14 residues. V dropped 5 bases and J dropped 0 bases, with 10 bases sitting between them. Concerning this clone itself: Its antigen remains unknown.

This sequence joins TRBV5-1 and TRBJ2-3; TRBD2 might be the D (5 bases). Sequenced: PBMCs. This sequence originates from a woman aged 25 to 45 in good health and CMV-seronegative. CDR3: CASSSGISTDTQYF. The CDR3 bases are TGCGCCAGCAGTTCCGGGATAAGCACAGATACGCAGTATTTT.